Below, one T cell receptor beta chain is given with its context. Its antigen is unknown. Within one base of it there is no much larger clone, and no base qualities were kept. The data were obtained in a study of identical twins (dated by TCRdb to about 2016). Turning to the overall study: TCR alpha and beta repertoires from monozygotic twins, unrelated adults of various ages and cord blood were deep-sequenced to test whether fetal clonotypes persist. To rule out contamination, replicate twin experiments were performed at different times with different library preparation protocols. Results and caveats for the whole study, not just this receptor: Fewer insertions were carried by abundant cord blood beta clonotypes; a weaker similar trend was observed in young adult naive repertoires, while no such trend was observed in memory repertoires. Invariant T cells such as MAIT and iNKT could partly confound zero-insertion analyses, though diverse VJ usage argued against this for most clonotypes. Excess twin sharing in beta out-of-frame sequences was weaker because fewer shared sequences lowered the signal-to-noise ratio. Compared with coincidental sharing between unrelated individuals, out-of-frame TCR alpha sequences shared between twins showed an excess of sequences with low generation probability. Out-of-frame TCR alpha sharing in monozygotic twins was systematically underestimated by recombination models, whereas sharing between unrelated individuals was in agreement with the recombination models. Because the same donors could not be followed over many years, the conclusions relied on cross-sectional statistical analysis.

Only healthy Caucasian donors were included. Receptors were amplified or captured by 5' RACE. Sequencing took place on an Illumina HiSeq 2000. A universal primer binding site was added through template switching, and the final cDNA carried a unique molecular identifier so that TCR cDNA molecules could be counted accurately. First-strand cDNA for TCR alpha and beta chains was synthesized from specific primers in the conserved constant-segment region. To control for contamination, every cDNA library was double barcoded, receiving both a SMART-Mk sample barcode and Illumina barcodes. Two successive PCR steps introduced TruSeq adapter sequences along with Illumina sample barcodes. The Illumina HiSeq platform was used with custom primers to sequence TCR alpha and beta cDNA libraries. The source study handled its data this way. Raw reads were processed with MiGEC to extract unique molecular identifiers, and MiXCR was used to determine CDR3 positions. For each individual, recombination models were inferred using an EM algorithm with the repgenHMM and IGoR tools. Shared clonotype analysis was performed with the tcR package in R, normalizing sharing by the product of cloneset sizes. To study raw recombination free of thymic and clonal selection effects, out-of-frame nonproductive sequences were analyzed. Using fastp trimming at Q25 and MiXCR clonotype assembly, TCRdb reanalyzed the public sequencing data and kept in-frame beta chains. Every distinct CDR3 protein forms one entry, paired with its most common genes and DNA. It is TCRdb's table, rather than the study itself, that gives the V and J calls and clone size. This sample has some 1,700,000 distinct CDR3 sequences in its table, and more than 30% of those were observed once. More than 0.25% of the sample goes to the ten largest clones.

Taken from cysteine to phenylalanine, the CDR3 has 16 residues. Just the 48-base CDR3 DNA is kept, in frame starting at base 1. The junction shows trimming of 2 bases on V and 8 bases on J, and the gene matches do not reach 12 bases of it. CDR1 and CDR2 were assigned from the germline V gene as SQVTM and ANQGSEA. The chain uses TRBV29-1 and TRBJ2-1, with 10 middle bases fitting TRBD1. This receptor was taken from a newborn girl in good health. The sample consisted of cord blood. The CDR3 reads CSVERRLRQGADEQFF. The DNA sequence is as follows: TGCAGCGTTGAACGCCGTCTGAGACAGGGGGCAGATGAGCAGTTCTTC.